This entry is about one TCR beta chain. It has no known antigen specificity. No base qualities exist here, and no much larger clone lies one base off it. These data come from a study of blood T cell repertoires in COVID-19 (dated by TCRdb to 2018 to 2020). Regarding the study in general: Collaborator samples came from the United States, Italy and Spain and covered acute and convalescent phases of COVID-19. The material from the prospective study consisted of cDNA or gDNA derived from T cells, B-cell-depleted T cells, or PBMCs. Subjects who had been exposed to COVID-19, were actively infected with it, or had recovered from it provided the deeply sampled blood TCRbeta repertoires that made up the dataset. The repertoires were made available in a free public database intended to serve as a resource for research on the immune response to SARS-CoV-2. The samples were drawn from two sources: the first 160 participants of the ongoing ImmuneRACE study, and approximately 1,300 subjects contributed by 6 global collaborators. The sample metadata nearly always contained a de-identified subject ID, COVID-19 status, age in years and sex. Where available, HLA class I and class II types were obtained from metadata supplied by the sample provider rather than from assay-based typing. Broader findings and caveats from the paper: Clinical and demographic metadata were provided uncurated, with the amount varying by source and participant.

TCRbeta CDR3 regions were amplified from genomic DNA by means of the immunoSEQ Assay, a bias-controlled multiplex PCR. Under the source paper's analysis protocol: The number of nucleated cells in each sample was estimated from the amplification of reference gene primers within the assay. To quantify the absolute abundance of each unique TCRbeta CDR3 rearrangement, sequence reads were collapsed and filtered. Productive Simpson clonality was computed per sample as the square root of Simpson's diversity index over productive rearrangements. What TCRdb holds here is the immuneACCESS table cut down to in-frame rearrangements. Part of the clones is not present; checked against another copy, under half of the missing clones reflect an unresolved V gene, and the others are unexplained. The DNA gave D and trimming, while V, J and clone size come from that table. The sample table contains 75,000 to 90,000 clones; only one count was recorded for around 91% of them. Under 1.1% of the sample is in the top ten clones.

The CDR3 goes from the cysteine to the phenylalanine over 9 residues. Of the read, only the CDR3 DNA is kept; its 27 bases are in frame from base 1. Trimming takes 11 bases from V and 4 bases from J, and the germline ends sit 6 bases apart. Each collaborating institution followed its own protocols to collect whole blood in K2EDTA tubes. For TCRbeta analysis, collaborators shipped samples in one of three forms: frozen whole blood, isolated PBMCs, or DNA extracted from either of those sample types. The source of this sequence is a woman in her fifties or sixties in a cohort sampled during active COVID-19. The chain is encoded by TRBV23-1 joined to TRBJ2-7, with the D gene too uncertain to name. TRBV23-1 is identified as an open reading frame with a role that is uncertain. The sequenced sample was peripheral blood. The nucleotides are TGCGCCCCCCGTTACGAGCAGTACTTC. Translation gives CAPRYEQYF.